This TCR beta chain was profiled in a study of cytomegalovirus exposure and HLA in healthy donors. The wider study: Out of around 360 genotyped donors, about 76% belonged to the Caucasian-associated ancestry cluster. Findings of the study overall: One cluster of highly shared sequence variants probably arose as a sequencing artifact. Accounts indicate the classifier identified cytomegalovirus status with strong specificity and sensitivity. It was taken for granted in presence/absence analyses that sequencing depth across donors was roughly uniform.

The germline V gene encodes CDR1 LNHNV and CDR2 YYDKDF (reference sequence). The CDR3 has 16 residues. V was shortened by 0 bases and J by 3 bases, with 9 bases between the two germline ends. Remarks on this clone: Antigen unknown.

Primers: 60 Vbeta forward and 13 Jbeta reverse. The assay was immunoSEQ multiplex PCR, and TCRdb's table has in-frame clones only and misses some. The table shows approximately 170,000 clones, with 70% to 80% occurring only once. The chain is built from TRBV15 and TRBJ2-6, with D unclear. This receptor was taken from a woman aged 50 to 60 in good health and CMV-seronegative. Sequencing input: PBMCs. The CDR3 sequence is CATSRDPAVGANVLTF. Here the CDR3 DNA reads TGTGCCACCAGCAGAGATCCCGCAGTTGGGGCCAACGTCCTGACTTTC. The whole variable domain, remainder taken from reference TRBV15 and TRBJ2-6, is DAMVIQNPRYQVTQFGKPVTLSCSQTLNHNVMYWYQQKSSQAPKLLFHYYDKDFNNEADTPDNFQSRRPNTSFCFLDIRSPGLGDTAMYLCATSRDPAVGANVLTFGAGSRLTVL.